This TCR beta chain was profiled in a study of a mutant IDH1 vaccine in newly diagnosed glioma. Study at large: Visits designated V12 and V13 were conducted at weeks 35 and 47, respectively.

The time point is: week 47, end of study. It was 300 ug of mutant IDH1 20-mer peptide that made up each vaccine dose, given with topical imiquimod. On this clone itself: What it binds is unknown.

Regarding the study as a whole: Evidence of vaccine-induced immune responses was documented in approximately 93% of patients.

The repertoire was sequenced with immunoSEQ multiplex PCR; TCRdb's copy has only in-frame clones and lacks some. The table has fewer than 95,000 clones, 80% to 90% seen once. CDR3 length: 10 residues. Looked up from germline, CDR1 is SGDLS and CDR2 is YYNGEE. The V end was cut by 4 bases, the J end by 9 bases, with 6 bases between. This receptor was taken from a man aged 40-49 years with glioma. This sample comprised PBMCs, obtained from a glioma patient whose treatment included an IDH1 peptide vaccine. V gene TRBV9 combines with J gene TRBJ2-3, with D unclear. In DNA, the CDR3 is TGTGCCAGCAGCCCACTGACGCAGTATTTT. This codes for CASSPLTQYF. The full variable domain, its missing parts supplied by reference TRBV9 and TRBJ2-3, is DSGVTQTPKHLITATGQRVTLRCSPRSGDLSVYWYQQSLDQGLQFLIQYYNGEERAKGNILERFSAQQFPDLHSELNLSSLELGDSALYFCASSPLTQYFGPGTRLTVL.